The 2 T cell receptor beta chains given below trace back to one sample, sequenced in a study of cytomegalovirus exposure and HLA in healthy donors. PCR primers comprised 60 Vbeta and 13 Jbeta primers. Sequencing used immunoSEQ multiplex PCR; TCRdb keeps in-frame clones, though not all of them. This sample yields some 160,000 clones, of which 70% to 85% are seen a single time; 1.5% to 2% belongs to the top ten. The material sequenced was PBMCs. The receptors here all came from a young woman in good health and CMV-seronegative.

The CDR3, as DNA: TGTGCCAGCAGCACTAACGCCGGTGGAAACACCATATATTTT. This sequence encodes CASSTNAGGNTIYF. The rearrangement links TRBV13 to TRBJ1-3; D gene ambiguous. The CDR3 spans 14 residues. CDR1 and CDR2 from the germline V gene are PRHDT and FYEKMQ (reference sequence). V shed 5 bases and J shed 3 bases, with 11 bases lying between them. The entire variable domain, with the rest obtained from reference TRBV13 and TRBJ1-3, is as follows: AAGVIQSPRHLIKEKRETATLKCYPIPRHDTVYWYQQGPGQDPQFLISFYEKMQSDKGSIPDRFSAQQFSDYHSELNMSSLELGDSALYFCASSTNAGGNTIYFGEGSWLTVV.

The V and J genes are TRBV7-8 and TRBJ2-1; 10 bases agree with TRBD2. V was pared by 5 bases and J by 4 bases, with 5 bases of the junction left unmatched. CDR1 is SGHVS, CDR2 FQNEAQ, per germline. The CDR3 contains 15 residues. The DNA for the CDR3 is TGTGCCAGCAGCAGAGGACTAGCGGCTTACAATGAGCAGTTCTTC. It codes for CASSRGLAAYNEQFF.